The text below deals with one TCR beta chain. Its antigen is not yet known. No base-level quality is on record; no much larger clone is a single base apart. The data are from a study of blood T cell repertoires in COVID-19 (TCRdb year 2020). With regard to the full study: Samples from collaborators originated in the United States, Italy and Spain and spanned both the acute and convalescent phases of COVID-19. The material from the prospective study consisted of cDNA or gDNA derived from T cells, B-cell-depleted T cells, or PBMCs. The samples were drawn from the first 160 participants of the ongoing ImmuneRACE study and from 1,254 subjects provided by 6 global collaborators. Where HLA class I and class II types were available, the types were taken from metadata supplied by the sample provider, not from assay-based typing. A freely available public database, intended as a resource for researchers studying the immune response to SARS-CoV-2, is where the repertoires were released. The dataset comprised deeply sampled blood TCRbeta repertoires from subjects exposed to, actively infected with, or recovered from COVID-19. Nearly every sample came with metadata listing a de-identified subject ID, COVID-19 status, age in years and sex.

Points the paper makes about the study in general: The quantity of clinical and demographic metadata differed by source and by participant and was supplied without curation.

The immunoSEQ Assay, a bias-controlled multiplex PCR, was used to amplify TCRbeta CDR3 regions from genomic DNA. As for how the authors treated the data: The number of nucleated cells in each sample was estimated from the amplification of reference gene primers within the assay. To quantify the absolute abundance of each unique TCRbeta CDR3 rearrangement, sequence reads were collapsed and filtered. For each sample, productive Simpson clonality was calculated as the square root of Simpson's diversity index over productive rearrangements. This is the immuneACCESS table as TCRdb keeps it, with only in-frame sequences that have V and J called. A part of the clones is gone; compared with another copy, unresolved V genes explain less than half, and the rest is unexplained. The V and J calls and clone size come from that table; D and trimming were worked out from the DNA. Recorded for this sample are 250,000 to 300,000 clones; approximately 82% of them occurred a single time. Clones ranked in the top ten supply 4.5% to 6% of the sample.

V is shortened by 5 bases, J by 0 bases, and the region joining them spans 14 bases. Measured from the cysteine to the phenylalanine, the CDR3 is 15 residues long. The retained sequence is limited to the CDR3, 45 bases, with the frame set at the first base. Taken from the germline V gene, the CDR1 and CDR2 loops are SGHTA and FQGNSA. Participants in the prospective study were aged roughly 18 to 89 years, lived in more than 20 United States geographic areas, and enrolled through a virtual design. To assign participants to cohorts, the prospective study relied on clinical history that participants themselves reported in a screening survey and a study questionnaire. Exposed participants were defined as having been in contact with someone with a PCR-confirmed or clinician-diagnosed COVID-19 case within 2 weeks of study entry. In the prospective study, whole blood, serum and a nasopharyngeal or oropharyngeal swab were collected from each participant by mobile phlebotomists. Additional blood draws and questionnaires over an approximately two-month period could optionally be provided by prospective study participants. Before DNA extraction, blood samples from the prospective study were shipped at room temperature or frozen.

Recombination linked TRBV7-2 to TRBJ2-7; a confident D gene designation cannot be given. This clonotype was obtained from a man aged 35-49 years who had been exposed to COVID-19. The specimen sequenced was PBMCs or T cells enriched from blood (not recorded which). The CDR3 in this case is CASSGNPRSSYEQYF. In nucleotides, the sequence is TGTGCCAGCAGCGGCAACCCAAGGAGCTCCTACGAGCAGTACTTC.